This T cell receptor beta chain was captured by sequencing in a study of regulatory T cells in long-lasting Graves disease. There are many counts of this clonotype. The antigen is not known. In germline, CDR1 is DFQATT, CDR2 SNEGSKA (reference sequence). The CDR3 runs 14 residues. Losses at the gene ends were 6 bases for V and 0 bases for J; bases not matched to a gene: 7. Stated time point: newly diagnosed GD, antithyroid drugs for less than 3 months. After RNA was extracted from PBMCs, the TCR library was made from it. For TCR beta, libraries came from iRepertoire HTBI primers and Arm-PCR of CDR3 regions. TCRdb recomputed calls from the multiplex PCR reads with MiXCR, one row per CDR3 protein. There are some 410,000 distinct CDR3 sequences in the sample; 16% occur only once, and roughly 10% lies in the top ten. Study-wide points: Preferential use of TRBV28, TRBJ1-2 and TRBJ2-5 was seen in persistent disease.

The sample also formed part of further work on T cells in Graves' hyperthyroidism and ophthalmopathy.

The sequence came from a woman aged 25-40 years with Graves disease. The genes are TRBV20-1 and TRBJ2-7, with TRBD1 matching over 8 bases. The material sequenced was peripheral blood mononuclear cells (PBMCs), taken at new diagnosis, from a patient treated with antithyroid drugs. The CDR3 DNA is TGCAGTGCAGAGACAGGGGACAGCTCCTACGAGCAGTACTTC. Translating it yields CSAETGDSSYEQYF.